The clone carrying this T cell receptor (beta chain) was seen many times. This entry comes from a study of T-cell reconstitution after alpha-beta-depleted transplantation in children. The CDR3 is 10 amino acids. V was pared by 6 bases and J by 9 bases, with 5 bases between. The authors prepared the TCRbeta library with unique molecular identifiers. TCRdb re-analysed the PCR reads in MiXCR, keeping a single row per CDR3 protein. The sample includes 73,000 or so distinct CDR3 sequences, roughly 4.5% seen only once; the top ten take over 15%. The source was PBMCs, mostly from graft donor cells, collected 180 days after TCRalphabeta/CD19-depleted stem cell transplant. This clonotype originated in a boy under two years old who had a stem cell transplant for acute myeloid leukemia, so the T cells may come from the graft donor. The V gene is TRBV12-3 or TRBV12-4, the J gene TRBJ2-2; D uncertain. CDR3 sequence: CASRDRELFF. DNA of the CDR3: TGTGCCAGCAGAGACCGGGAGCTGTTTTTT.